Given below is one T cell receptor (beta chain) in context. Its antigen is undetermined. The germline V gene has CDR1 SQVTM and CDR2 ANQGSEA. The length of the CDR3 is 12 residues. V lost 5 bases and J lost 7; bases outside the gene matches: 5. The data stem from a study of vaccination effects on CD4 cells after COVID-19. The assay was immunoSEQ multiplex PCR, and TCRdb's table has in-frame clones only and misses some. This sample has some 68,000 clones, with roughly 80% found just once. Using viral peptide pools, the ViraFEST assay grew out antigen-specific CD4+ T cells prior to sequencing. Scientists isolated CD4+ T cells after a roughly ten-day culture period ended. All vaccine recipients tested negative for nucleocapsid antibodies and had never contracted SARS-CoV-2 infection. They grew approximately 2.1 million PBMC in each well, adding 9.5 to 10 IU/ml IL-2 and approximately 10 ug/ml peptides.

The chain links TRBV29-1 to TRBJ1-2, with TRBD1 matching over 9 bases. This specimen was CD4+ T cells from PBMCs cultured with HCoV-OC43 spike peptides, taken before COVID-19 vaccination. Subset in this sample: HCoV-OC43 spike overlapping peptide pool stimulation. The source is a human donor who received a COVID-19 vaccine. This CDR3 is CSVSGTGFGYTF. In DNA, the CDR3 is TGCAGCGTTTCCGGGACAGGGTTTGGCTACACCTTC.